The 24 T cell receptor beta chains reported below all come from one sample, sequenced in a study of T cells in Graves' hyperthyroidism and ophthalmopathy. Regions amplified from RNA transcripts were the TCR beta CDR3 regions. With the HTBI primer set, the TCR CDR3 went through a first round of RT-PCR. From the multiplex PCR reads, TCRdb called clonotypes with MiXCR, one entry per CDR3 protein. Of approximately 410,000 distinct CDR3 sequences detected, approximately 15% appear once; the ten largest clones hold less than 6.5%. Sequencing input: blood. The receptors shown here come from a woman in her late teens or twenties with Graves' hyperthyroidism.

In this sample, this clonotype turned up many times. The rearrangement joins TRBV27 to TRBJ2-1; D is possibly TRBD1 or TRBD2 (5 bases each). The ends were cut back, 8 bases at V and 0 bases at J, with 20 bases in the middle. There are 17 residues in the CDR3. Germline V gives CDR1 MNHEY, CDR2 SMNVEV (reference sequence). The CDR3 nucleotides are TGTGCCAGCGCCCCCGGGGCAGGGCCCAGCTCCTACAATGAGCAGTTCTTC. Translating gives CASAPGAGPSSYNEQFF.

This clonotype was seen a handful of times. This chain joins TRBV19 and TRBJ1-1, with TRBD1 matching over 7 bases. J lost 5 bases, V lost 4 bases, and 19 bases had no gene match. Germline V gene sequence: CDR1 LNHDA, CDR2 SQIVND (reference sequence). CDR3 length: 18 amino acids. Written as DNA, the CDR3 is TGTGCCAGTAGTACCCGTCGGACAGGAACCTTGTACGGGACTGAAGCTTTCTTT. Its translation is CASSTRRTGTLYGTEAFF.

Many counts were recorded for this clonotype. The chain has TRBV12-3 or TRBV12-4 and TRBJ2-7; no clear D gene. V dropped 3 bases and J dropped 3 bases, with 9 bases sitting between them. CDR3 length equals 13 residues. The CDR3 reads CASSFNNGYEQYF. Written as DNA, the CDR3 is TGTGCCAGCAGTTTCAATAACGGCTACGAGCAGTACTTC.

This clonotype was seen repeatedly, ten times or more. J is TRBJ2-1 and V is TRBV3-1; D is undetermined. V lost 1 base, J lost 5 bases, and 9 bases lay in between. Germline V gene sequence: CDR1 LGHDT, CDR2 YNNKEL (reference sequence). The CDR3 is 14 residues long. The CDR3 region is CASSQVRADNEQFF. The CDR3 bases are TGTGCCAGCAGCCAAGTAAGGGCCGACAATGAGCAGTTCTTC.

This clonotype has a count of ten or more. The V gene is TRBV6-1, the J gene TRBJ2-7, with D perhaps TRBD2 (6 bases). Trimming stripped 5 bases from V and 1 base from J, with 15 bases between. CDR3 length equals 15 residues. Looked up from germline, CDR1 is MNHNS and CDR2 is SASEGT. The CDR3 DNA reads as TGTGCCAGCAGTTCGGCGGGACTCGAATCCTACGAGCAGTACTTC. This translates into CASSSAGLESYEQYF.

This clonotype was recorded at least ten times. The J gene is TRBJ1-1, the V gene TRBV2; TRBD1 matches at 7 bases. CDR1 SNHLY and CDR2 FYNNEI come from the germline V gene. This CDR3 region has 14 residues. J gave up 1 base and V 6 bases, and 5 bases lay outside the gene matches. The DNA for the CDR3 is TGTGCCAGCAGAAACAGGGGCCAGAACACTGAAGCTTTCTTT. The encoded protein is CASRNRGQNTEAFF. Full variable domain (remainder filled in from reference TRBV2 and TRBJ1-1): EPEVTQTPSHQVTQMGQEVILRCVPISNHLYFYWYRQILGQKVEFLVSFYNNEISEKSEIFDDQFSVERPDGSNFTLKIRSTKLEDSAMYFCASRNRGQNTEAFFGQGTRLTVV.

This clonotype was recorded many times. This chain joins TRBV29-1 and TRBJ1-1; the D is unclear. Looked up from germline, CDR1 is SQVTM and CDR2 is ANQGSEA. The CDR3 has 13 amino acids. V lost 4 bases to trimming and J lost 0 bases, with 9 bases between them. CDR3 sequence reads: CSVAGRLNTEAFF. For the CDR3, the DNA is TGCAGCGTTGCAGGACGGCTGAACACTGAAGCTTTCTTT.

The chain links TRBV10-2 to TRBJ2-2; perhaps TRBD1 as D (5 bases). V gave up 6 bases and J gave up 0 bases, with 8 bases separating them. The germline CDR1 and CDR2 sequences are WSHSY and SAAADI. The CDR3 is 14 residues long. In DNA form, the CDR3 reads TGCGCCAGCAGGGGGCCTACGAACACCGGGGAGCTGTTTTTT. Translating gives CASRGPTNTGELFF.

This clonotype was seen many times. This chain connects TRBV18 to TRBJ2-1, with 7 bases lining up with TRBD1. This CDR3 contains 14 residues. Germline V lookup: CDR1 KGHSH, CDR2 LQKENI. J lost 7 bases, V lost 5 bases, and 8 bases had no gene match. CDR3 in amino acids: CASSTKLTGNEQFF. The DNA for the CDR3 is TGTGCCAGCTCAACCAAATTGACAGGGAATGAGCAGTTCTTC.

V is TRBV28 and J is TRBJ2-7, with D perhaps matching TRBD2 (6 bases). The CDR3 covers 16 residues. The germline V gene has CDR1 MDHEN and CDR2 SYDVKM. V dropped 2 bases and J dropped 0 bases, with 14 bases sitting between them. The CDR3 coding sequence is TGTGCCAGCAGTTTAAGACTAGTGATAAACTCCTACGAGCAGTACTTC. Translating gives CASSLRLVINSYEQYF. Using reference TRBV28 and TRBJ2-7 for the parts outside the CDR3, the full variable domain is DVKVTQSSRYLVKRTGEKVFLECVQDMDHENMFWYRQDPGLGLRLIYFSYDVKMKEKGDIPEGYSVSREKKERFSLILESASTNQTSMYLCASSLRLVINSYEQYFGPGTRLTVT.

This clonotype has a count of ten or more. The chain uses TRBV5-5 and TRBJ1-6; no firm D call. The CDR3 is made up of 15 amino acids. CDR1 and CDR2 (germline): SGHKS, YYEKEE (reference sequence). The V end was cut by 2 bases, the J end by 6 bases, with 12 bases between. CDR3 in DNA: TGTGCCAGCAGCTTCCAAGACGGAGCTAATTCACCCCTCCACTTT. It is translated as CASSFQDGANSPLHF.

The table lists this clonotype with many counts. The chain couples TRBV6-2 or TRBV6-3 to TRBJ1-1; tentative D call: TRBD1 (5 bases). Germline V gene lookup returns CDR1 MNHEY and CDR2 SVGEGT. The CDR3 runs 14 residues. V lost 4 bases and J lost 4, with 13 bases in between. DNA for the CDR3: TGTGCCAGCAGTTCAGGGTCTGCCGCCACTGAAGCTTTCTTT. Protein: CASSSGSAATEAFF.

This chain joins TRBV7-2 and TRBJ2-1, with 8 bases matching TRBD2. The V gene end was trimmed by 5 bases and the J gene end by 8 bases; junction bases not matched to a gene: 20. From germline, CDR1 is SGHTA and CDR2 FQGNSA. The CDR3 runs 18 residues. DNA of the CDR3: TGTGCCAGCAGCCCGCCGGGGACCTCGGGAGGGCCTCGGGATGAGCAGTTCTTC. This encodes CASSPPGTSGGPRDEQFF.

The DNA of the CDR3 is TGTGCCAGCAGCTGGACAGGGGGGCGGACCGGGGAGCTGTTTTTT. This translates into CASSWTGGRTGELFF. V is TRBV12-3 or TRBV12-4 and J is TRBJ2-2, with 10 bases aligning to TRBD1. V dropped 6 bases and J dropped 5; count of bases not matched to a gene: 6. CDR3 length equals 15 residues.

This clonotype showed up many times. The rearrangement uses TRBV29-1 and TRBJ1-1; D perhaps matches TRBD1 (5 bases). This CDR3 region has 13 residues. From germline, CDR1 is SQVTM and CDR2 ANQGSEA. Trimming took 0 bases from V and 5 from J, leaving 10 bases between them. The CDR3 DNA sequence: TGCAGCGTTGAAGACAGGGTGGGGACTGAAGCTTTCTTT. The encoded protein is CSVEDRVGTEAFF. The whole variable domain, remainder taken from reference TRBV29-1 and TRBJ1-1, is SAVISQKPSRDICQRGTSLTIQCQVDSQVTMMFWYRQQPGQSLTLIATANQGSEATYESGFVIDKFPISRPNLTFSTLTVSNMSPEDSSIYLCSVEDRVGTEAFFGQGTRLTVV.

This clonotype was observed once. A much larger clone differs from this one at a single base, so this may be a read error. The DNA for the CDR3 is TGCAGTGCTAGAGATATGCCCAGGAAGGGCGTCTACAATGAGCAGTTCTTC. Its translation: CSARDMPRKGVYNEQFF. The genes are TRBV20-1 and TRBJ2-1; D is unclear. Per germline, CDR1 DFQATT and CDR2 SNEGSKA (reference sequence). The V end lost 0 bases, the J end lost 3 bases, and 18 bases lay between the germline ends. The CDR3 contains 17 residues.

This clonotype was recorded at least ten times. The V gene is TRBV9, the J gene TRBJ2-5, with 8 positions matching TRBD1. V lost 4 bases and J lost 1; bases outside the gene matches: 9. The CDR3 runs to 16 residues. Germline CDR1 is SGDLS and CDR2 is YYNGEE. CDR3: CASSLRTGKGQETQYF. CDR3 nucleotide sequence: TGTGCCAGCAGCCTCCGGACAGGGAAAGGCCAAGAGACCCAGTACTTC.

This clonotype came up many times. The CDR3 is CASSTTTDTQYF. For the CDR3, the DNA is TGTGCCAGCAGCACTACCACAGATACGCAGTATTTT. The J gene is TRBJ2-3, the V gene TRBV11-2; unclear D gene. The V and J ends lost 5 bases and 2 bases respectively, with 5 bases between them. There are 12 residues in the CDR3. CDR1 is SGHAT and CDR2 is FQNNGV in the germline V gene. The full variable domain, its missing parts supplied by reference TRBV11-2 and TRBJ2-3, is EAGVAQSPRYKIIEKRQSVAFWCNPISGHATLYWYQQILGQGPKLLIQFQNNGVVDDSQLPKDRFSAERLKGVDSTLKIQPAKLEDSAVYLCASSTTTDTQYFGPGTRLTVL.

This clonotype has just a few counts. This rearrangement joins TRBV20-1 to TRBJ2-1; 8 bases are a match to TRBD2. This CDR3 has 13 amino acids. The V gene's germline CDR1 is DFQATT and CDR2 SNEGSKA (reference sequence). The junction had 4 bases not matched to a gene; V was cut back by 5 bases and J by 4 bases. The CDR3 bases are TGCAGTGCTTTATCTAGCGGGTACAATGAGCAGTTCTTC. It encodes CSALSSGYNEQFF.

This clonotype showed up many times. The J gene is TRBJ1-6, the V gene TRBV28; the D gene is possibly TRBD1 (5 bases). V lost 8 bases, J lost 8 bases, and 16 bases lay in between. The CDR3 sequence is 14 residues long. Germline loops: CDR1 MDHEN, CDR2 SYDVKM. The CDR3 coding sequence is TGTGCCAGCGTCCTGGGGCAGGGCTATTCACCCCTCCACTTT. Protein product: CASVLGQGYSPLHF.

This clonotype has at least ten counts. In nucleotides, the CDR3 is TGCGCCAGCAGCCAAGACCGGGTTTCCGAGACCCAGTACTTC. It codes for CASSQDRVSETQYF. The chain carries TRBV4-1 and TRBJ2-5; D uncertain. This CDR3 comprises 14 residues. The germline CDR1 and CDR2 sequences are MGHRA and YSYEKL. Trimming took off 0 bases at V and 5 bases at J, with 10 bases between the two ends.

This clonotype was found many times. The chain recombines TRBV19 with TRBJ2-7; 13 nucleotides align to TRBD2. Looked up from germline, CDR1 is LNHDA and CDR2 is SQIVND (reference sequence). V shed 5 bases and J 6 bases; nucleotides not matched to a gene: 4. The CDR3 sequence is 14 residues long. CDR3 sequence reads: CASSWRLAGGEQYF. CDR3 DNA: TGTGCCAGTAGTTGGCGACTAGCGGGAGGCGAGCAGTACTTC.

This clonotype was seen at least ten times. J is TRBJ1-1 and V is TRBV28; 7 bases map to TRBD1. The trim removed 6 bases at V and 2 bases at J, leaving 6 bases unmatched. Per the germline V gene, CDR1 is MDHEN and CDR2 is SYDVKM. The CDR3 has 14 amino acids. The CDR3 protein is CASRIGQVNTEAFF. The CDR3 DNA reads as TGTGCCAGCAGGATAGGACAGGTTAACACTGAAGCTTTCTTT.

CDR3 nucleotide sequence: TGTGCCAGCAGCTTATTGGACAGGGCGAACACTGAAGCTTTCTTT. The encoded protein is CASSLLDRANTEAFF. This chain connects TRBV5-6 to TRBJ1-1, with TRBD1 matching 8 bases. Germline loops: CDR1 SGHDT, CDR2 YYEEEE. This CDR3 has 15 amino acids. V was clipped by 2 bases and J by 1 base; unmatched bases: 4.